The next 31 T cell receptor beta chains were all read from a single sample in a study of CD8 T cells in Susac syndrome. Reverse transcription of roughly 0.45 to 1 ug RNA was performed with random hexamers. MiXCR, applied by TCRdb to the immunoSEQ multiplex PCR reads, yields one record per CDR3 protein. The sample gives some 120,000 distinct CDR3 sequences, about 93% of which show up once; approximately 0.2% is in the top ten. Input material: CD8+ T cells from PBMCs. The receptors originated from a human donor with Susac syndrome.

This chain uses TRBV27 with TRBJ1-5; D is undetermined. Trimming cost V 2 bases and J 3 bases, with 14 bases left between them. Germline assignment: CDR1 MNHEY and CDR2 SMNVEV (reference sequence). This CDR3 region has 16 residues. CDR3 in amino acids: CASSLQSGYHNQPQHF. CDR3 DNA: TGTGCCAGCAGTTTACAATCCGGATATCACAATCAGCCCCAGCATTTT.

The chain joins TRBV5-1 to TRBJ2-7; D is unresolved. Trimming left V 7 bases short and J 0 bases short, with 23 bases between. The CDR3 consists of 17 residues. Germline V gene lookup returns CDR1 SGHRS and CDR2 YFSETQ. The CDR3 protein is CASGPSLGPPISYEQYF. CDR3 nucleotides: TGCGCCAGCGGCCCCTCCCTAGGCCCACCGATCTCCTACGAGCAGTACTTC.

The CDR3 loop reads CASSERSISYNEQFF. In DNA, the CDR3 is TGTGCCAGCAGTGAACGGAGCATCTCCTACAATGAGCAGTTCTTC. The gene calls are TRBV2 and TRBJ2-1; no clear D. This CDR3 comprises 15 residues. The V end lost 2 bases, the J end lost 0 bases, and 8 bases lay between the germline ends. The germline CDR1 and CDR2 sequences are SNHLY and FYNNEI.

This clonotype showed up just once. This rearrangement joins TRBV20-1 to TRBJ2-5; 10 bases agree with TRBD2. This CDR3 is 13 amino acids long. V was clipped by 6 bases and J by 5 bases; unmatched bases: 6. The germline gives CDR1 DFQATT, CDR2 SNEGSKA (reference sequence). The CDR3 reads CSADIAGGETQYF. CDR3 in DNA: TGCAGTGCCGATATAGCGGGAGGCGAGACCCAGTACTTC.

This clonotype was seen a few times. The chain employs TRBV18 and TRBJ2-7, with 8 bases lining up with TRBD2. The V gene's germline CDR1 is KGHSH and CDR2 LQKENI. V lost 3 bases to trimming and J lost 1 base; unmatched junction nucleotides: 2. The CDR3 contains 14 residues. As DNA, the CDR3 is TGTGCCAGCTCACCCGGGGGGGGGTCCTACGAGCAGTACTTC. Translated, it gives CASSPGGGSYEQYF.

The chain couples TRBV2 to TRBJ1-1, with D tentatively TRBD1 (5 bases). CDR1 SNHLY and CDR2 FYNNEI come from the germline V gene. V gave up 8 bases and J gave up 6 bases, with 19 bases separating them. The CDR3 runs 14 residues. CDR3 sequence: CASFEGREYPEAFF. The CDR3, as DNA: TGTGCCAGCTTCGAGGGGCGCGAGTACCCTGAAGCTTTCTTT.

The V gene is TRBV5-6, the J gene TRBJ2-1; D is ambiguous. Trimming removed 1 base from V and 6 bases from J, with 5 bases in between. Germline assignment: CDR1 SGHDT and CDR2 YYEEEE. The CDR3 is made up of 12 amino acids. CDR3 region: CASSLLPNEQFF. The CDR3 DNA reads as TGTGCCAGCAGCTTGCTTCCCAATGAGCAGTTCTTC.

V usage is TRBV3-1 and J usage is TRBJ2-3; 9 bases match TRBD1. Trimming removed 1 base from V and 5 bases from J; junction bases left unmatched: 4. The CDR3 sequence is 15 residues long. Germline CDR1 and CDR2: LGHDT and YNNKEL (reference sequence). The CDR3, as DNA: TGTGCCAGCAGCCAAGCTAACAGGGGGCGAGATACGCAGTATTTT. Encoded protein: CASSQANRGRDTQYF.

The CDR3 coding sequence is TGTGCCAGCAGCTCTGAACCCGGGACAGTTCGTGCCGGGGAGCTGTTTTTT. Translation: CASSSEPGTVRAGELFF. The V and J genes are TRBV7-8 and TRBJ2-2; TRBD1 matches 7 bases. Germline V gene sequence: CDR1 SGHVS, CDR2 FQNEAQ. The CDR3 runs 17 residues. Unmatched junction bases numbered 14, after V lost 4 bases and J lost 6 bases.

The chain has TRBV5-1 and TRBJ2-1, with TRBD2 matching over 9 bases. Losses at the gene ends were 5 bases for V and 9 bases for J; bases not matched to a gene: 6. This CDR3 region has 13 residues. Germline lookup yields CDR1 SGHRS and CDR2 YFSETQ. This chain's CDR3 is CASRAGGPFEQFF. CDR3 coding DNA: TGCGCCAGCAGGGCGGGGGGGCCTTTTGAGCAGTTCTTC.

This clonotype was detected only once. The rearrangement joins TRBV6-2 or TRBV6-3 to TRBJ1-2; D unclear. The germline V gene encodes CDR1 MNHEY and CDR2 SVGEGT. The CDR3 length is 16 residues. Trimming removed 5 bases at V and 7 bases at J, with 23 bases between. In DNA form, the CDR3 reads TGTGCCAGCAGTGCCTACCTCGACGCCCGTTCGTCTGGCTACACCTTC. As protein: CASSAYLDARSSGYTF.

The chain has TRBV4-1 and TRBJ2-7, with 7 nucleotides matching TRBD1. V was clipped by 2 bases and J by 7 bases; unmatched bases: 8. This CDR3 region has 14 residues. From germline, CDR1 is MGHRA and CDR2 YSYEKL. The CDR3, as DNA: TGCGCCAGCAGCCAATTTGGGACAGTTAGGGAGCAGTACTTC. It encodes CASSQFGTVREQYF.

The J gene is TRBJ1-1, the V gene TRBV12-5; D uncertain. With 2 bases removed from V and 3 bases from J, the gap between germline ends came to 4 bases. The CDR3 extends over 12 amino acids. Germline CDR1 and CDR2: LGHNT and FRNRAP. CDR3 nucleotide sequence: TGTGCTAGTGGTTTGTTAGACACTGAAGCTTTCTTT. It is translated as CASGLLDTEAFF.

The J gene is TRBJ1-1, the V gene TRBV12-3 or TRBV12-4, with no clear D. V was shortened by 5 bases and J by 4 bases, with 17 bases between the two germline ends. The CDR3 length is 15 residues. CDR3 residues: CASSPNGLLSTEAFF. The DNA for the CDR3 is TGTGCCAGCAGTCCTAACGGGTTACTGAGCACTGAAGCTTTCTTT.

This clonotype was seen a single time. The chain's CDR3 is CASSLDQGWNEQFF. The CDR3 region has the DNA TGCGCCAGCAGCTTGGATCAGGGGTGGAATGAGCAGTTCTTC. J is TRBJ2-1 and V is TRBV5-1; possible D gene TRBD1, 6 bases. V lost 0 bases and J lost 7, with 11 bases in between. CDR3 size: 14 residues. Germline values: CDR1 SGHRS, CDR2 YFSETQ. Supplemented by reference TRBV5-1 and TRBJ2-1, the full variable domain reads KAGVTQTPRYLIKTRGQQVTLSCSPISGHRSVSWYQQTPGQGLQFLFEYFSETQRNKGNFPGRFSGRQFSNSRSEMNVSTLELGDSALYLCASSLDQGWNEQFFGPGTRLTVL.

The chain employs TRBV20-1 and TRBJ2-3, with a possible D match to TRBD2 (5 bases). The CDR3 is 12 residues long. The germline CDR1 and CDR2 sequences are DFQATT and SNEGSKA (reference sequence). V was clipped by 3 bases and J by 4 bases, with 8 bases between them. DNA for the CDR3: TGCAGTGCTAGCGGGGAGTCAGATACGCAGTATTTT. This translates into CSASGESDTQYF.

This sequence joins TRBV4-3 and TRBJ2-7, with 12 bases matching TRBD2. The CDR3 spans 15 residues. The V gene end was trimmed by 4 bases and the J gene end by 7 bases; junction bases not matched to a gene: 8. CDR1 is LGHNA and CDR2 is YSLEER in the germline V gene. The CDR3 DNA follows: TGCGCCAGCAGCCCAGTGGGACTAGCGGGCGGGGAGCAGTACTTC. Translated: CASSPVGLAGGEQYF.

The chain joins TRBV30 to TRBJ2-7; possible D gene TRBD1, 6 bases. Germline lookup yields CDR1 GTSNPN and CDR2 SVGIG (reference sequence). The CDR3 totals 13 residues. V dropped 4 bases and J dropped 2 bases, with 12 bases sitting between them. CDR3 DNA sequence: TGTGCCTGGACTGGGGGCCAAACCTACGAGCAGTACTTC. It translates to CAWTGGQTYEQYF.

This rearrangement joins TRBV4-3 to TRBJ2-2; TRBD2 aligns across 12 bases. The CDR3 runs 16 residues. The V and J ends lost 6 bases and 6 bases, in that order; junction bases with no gene match: 8. CDR1 and CDR2 (germline): LGHNA, YSLEER. The CDR3 DNA is TGCGCCAGCAGTCAGACTAGCGGGAGTCCTCCCGGGGAGCTGTTTTTT. Translation: CASSQTSGSPPGELFF.

The V and J genes are TRBV6-5 and TRBJ2-1, with 11 positions matching TRBD2. Germline CDR1 is MNHEY and CDR2 is SVGAGI. With 6 bases clipped from V and 9 bases from J, the junction kept 10 bases outside the gene matches. The CDR3 runs 15 residues. CDR3 sequence reads: CASSPGTSGGGEQFF. The CDR3 coding sequence is TGTGCCAGCAGCCCCGGGACTAGCGGAGGAGGTGAGCAGTTCTTC.

This clonotype has just a few counts. The V call is TRBV7-6, the J call TRBJ1-1; no clear D gene. Per germline, CDR1 SGHVS and CDR2 FNYEAQ. The CDR3 has 13 amino acids. V lost 5 bases, J lost 6 bases, and 13 bases lay in between. DNA of the CDR3: TGTGCCAGCAGCGCCTCCGGCAGCCCTGAAGCTTTCTTT. Amino acid sequence: CASSASGSPEAFF. Complete variable domain (other parts from reference TRBV7-6 and TRBJ1-1): GAGVSQSPRYKVTKRGQDVALRCDPISGHVSLYWYRQALGQGPEFLTYFNYEAQQDKSGLPNDRFSAERPEGSISTLTIQRTEQRDSAMYRCASSASGSPEAFFGQGTRLTVV.

The chain carries TRBV5-1 and TRBJ2-7; 10 bases map to TRBD1. The J segment lost 2 bases and the V segment lost 4 bases, leaving 6 bases of the junction unmatched. Germline loops: CDR1 SGHRS, CDR2 YFSETQ. The CDR3 loop spans 15 amino acids. DNA of the CDR3: TGCGCCAGCAGCGAAGGGACAGGGGTAGCCTACGAGCAGTACTTC. Translation: CASSEGTGVAYEQYF. Combining the CDR3 with reference TRBV5-1 and TRBJ2-7 gives the whole variable domain KAGVTQTPRYLIKTRGQQVTLSCSPISGHRSVSWYQQTPGQGLQFLFEYFSETQRNKGNFPGRFSGRQFSNSRSEMNVSTLELGDSALYLCASSEGTGVAYEQYFGPGTRLTVT.

CDR3 DNA sequence: TGTGCCAGCAGCTTGACCCAGGCGGAGCTGTTTTTT. Translating gives CASSLTQAELFF. The chain couples TRBV5-6 to TRBJ2-2, with D unclear. V lost 1 base to trimming and J lost 10 bases, with 8 bases between them. The CDR3 totals 12 residues. CDR1 is SGHDT and CDR2 is YYEEEE in the germline V gene.

In this sample, this clonotype turned up a few times. The gene calls are TRBV6-1 and TRBJ1-1; unclear D gene. This CDR3 has 13 amino acids. Trimming pared 1 base from V and 3 bases from J, leaving 6 bases between. The V gene's germline CDR1 is MNHNS and CDR2 SASEGT. CDR3 nucleotide sequence: TGTGCCAGCAGTGAAGGGGCGCACACTGAAGCTTTCTTT. The encoded protein is CASSEGAHTEAFF.

The CDR3 is CSARASGSYEQYF. The CDR3 DNA reads as TGCAGTGCTAGAGCCAGCGGCTCCTACGAGCAGTACTTC. This chain connects TRBV20-1 to TRBJ2-7, with D possibly matching TRBD2 (5 bases). Per the germline V gene, CDR1 is DFQATT and CDR2 is SNEGSKA (reference sequence). The CDR3 sequence is 13 residues long. V gave up 1 base and J gave up 0 bases, with 7 bases separating them.

V usage is TRBV4-1 and J usage is TRBJ1-4; D might be TRBD1 (5 bases). Deletions cut 1 base from V and 5 bases from J, with 14 bases between. Germline CDR1 and CDR2: MGHRA and YSYEKL. This CDR3 region has 16 residues. CDR3 bases: TGCGCCAGCAGCCAAGGGGTCCAGGGAGTGAATGAAAAACTGTTTTTT. Amino acid sequence: CASSQGVQGVNEKLFF.

The chain employs TRBV30 and TRBJ2-1; 11 positions match TRBD2. Germline V gene data show CDR1 as GTSNPN and CDR2 as SVGIG (reference sequence). Unmatched junction bases numbered 8, after V lost 5 bases and J lost 8 bases. The CDR3 is made up of 14 amino acids. The CDR3 is CAWGISGRADEQFF. CDR3 sequence (DNA): TGTGCCTGGGGTATTAGCGGGAGGGCTGATGAGCAGTTCTTC.

This chain links TRBV6-6 with TRBJ1-5, with D perhaps matching TRBD1 (6 bases). V lost 5 bases, J lost 7 bases, and 18 bases lay in between. Germline CDR1 and CDR2: MNHNY and SVGAGI (reference sequence). This CDR3 spans 15 amino acids. CDR3 nucleotide sequence: TGTGCCAGCAGTCTCCCGGTCCCTCAGGGGCAGCCCCAGCATTTT. Its protein product is CASSLPVPQGQPQHF.

This clonotype was detected only a few times. The J gene is TRBJ2-1, the V gene TRBV7-3, with D perhaps matching TRBD2 (6 bases). This CDR3 is built from 13 residues. Looked up from germline, CDR1 is SGHTA and CDR2 is FQGTGA. Trimming stripped 6 bases from V and 6 bases from J, with 12 bases between. CDR3 bases: TGTGCCAGCAGTCCGGAGGGCCGCAATGAGCAGTTCTTC. Its protein product is CASSPEGRNEQFF.

Here the CDR3 reads CASSTTVGQGNTEAFF. In nucleotides, the CDR3 is TGTGCCAGCAGCACTACGGTTGGACAGGGGAACACTGAAGCTTTCTTT. The genes are TRBV13 and TRBJ1-1; 8 bases fit TRBD1. Germline V gives CDR1 PRHDT, CDR2 FYEKMQ (reference sequence). There are 16 residues in the CDR3. J lost 1 base, V lost 5 bases, and 9 bases had no gene match.

This chain uses TRBV12-3 or TRBV12-4 with TRBJ2-3, with D possibly TRBD1 on 6 matching bases. With 3 bases removed from V and 1 base from J, the gap between germline ends came to 14 bases. CDR3 length: 16 residues. CDR3 nucleotide sequence: TGTGCCAGCAGTTTCGAAGGGGGAGATCGCACAGATACGCAGTATTTT. Its protein product is CASSFEGGDRTDTQYF.